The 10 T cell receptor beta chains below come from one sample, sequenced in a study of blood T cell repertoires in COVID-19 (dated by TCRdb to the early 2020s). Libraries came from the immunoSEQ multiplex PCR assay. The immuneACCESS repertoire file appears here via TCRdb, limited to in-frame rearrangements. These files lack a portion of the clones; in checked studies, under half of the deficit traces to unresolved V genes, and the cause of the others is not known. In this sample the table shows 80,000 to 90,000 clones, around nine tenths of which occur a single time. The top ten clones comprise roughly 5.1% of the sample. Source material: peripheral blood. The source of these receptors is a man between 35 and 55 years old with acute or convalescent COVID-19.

This CDR3 is CASSHRDTQYF. The DNA for the CDR3 is TGTGCCAGCAGCCACAGAGATACGCAGTATTTT. V is TRBV7-8 and J is TRBJ2-3, with D unclear. Germline CDR1 is SGHVS and CDR2 is FQNEAQ. The CDR3 is 11 residues long. Trimming stripped 5 bases from V and 5 bases from J, with 5 bases between.

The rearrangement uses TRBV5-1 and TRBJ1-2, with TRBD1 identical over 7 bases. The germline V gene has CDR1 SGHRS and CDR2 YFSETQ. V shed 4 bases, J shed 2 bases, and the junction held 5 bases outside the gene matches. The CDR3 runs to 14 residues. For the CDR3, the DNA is TGCGCCAGCAGCGCCCAGACAGGGAACTATGGCTACACCTTC. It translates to CASSAQTGNYGYTF.

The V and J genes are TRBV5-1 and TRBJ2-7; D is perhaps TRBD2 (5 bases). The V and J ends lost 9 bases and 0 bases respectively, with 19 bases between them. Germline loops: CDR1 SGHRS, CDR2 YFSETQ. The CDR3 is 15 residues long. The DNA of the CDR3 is TGCGCCACCCGCCTAGAGGGAGCCTCCTCCTACGAGCAGTACTTC. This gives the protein CATRLEGASSYEQYF.

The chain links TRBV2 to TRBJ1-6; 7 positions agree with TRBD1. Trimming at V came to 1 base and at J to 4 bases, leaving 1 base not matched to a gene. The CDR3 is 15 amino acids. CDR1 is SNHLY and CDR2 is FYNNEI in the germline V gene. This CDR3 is CASSEVRGYNSPLHF. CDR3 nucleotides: TGTGCCAGCAGTGAAGTCAGGGGGTATAATTCACCCCTCCACTTT.

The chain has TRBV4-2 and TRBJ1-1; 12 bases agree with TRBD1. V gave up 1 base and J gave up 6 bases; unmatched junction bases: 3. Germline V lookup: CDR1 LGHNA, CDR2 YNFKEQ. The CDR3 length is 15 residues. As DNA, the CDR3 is TGTGCCAGCAGCCAAGGGGGACAGGGGGCTCCTGAAGCTTTCTTT. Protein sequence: CASSQGGQGAPEAFF.

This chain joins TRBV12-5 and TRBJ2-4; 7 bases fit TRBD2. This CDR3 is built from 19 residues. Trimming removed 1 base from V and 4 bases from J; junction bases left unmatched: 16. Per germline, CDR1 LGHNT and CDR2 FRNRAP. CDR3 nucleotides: TGTGCTAGTGGTTTGGCGGGAGGCCTTCGCTCGATGGGGAAAAACATTCAGTACTTC. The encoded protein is CASGLAGGLRSMGKNIQYF.

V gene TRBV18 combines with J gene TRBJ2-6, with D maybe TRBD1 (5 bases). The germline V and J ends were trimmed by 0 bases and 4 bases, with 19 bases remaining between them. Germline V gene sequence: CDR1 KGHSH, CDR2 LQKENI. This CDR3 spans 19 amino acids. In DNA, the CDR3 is TGTGCCAGCTCACCACCGTTAGCAGGGTCCCGTCCAGGGGCCAACGTCCTGACTTTC. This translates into CASSPPLAGSRPGANVLTF.

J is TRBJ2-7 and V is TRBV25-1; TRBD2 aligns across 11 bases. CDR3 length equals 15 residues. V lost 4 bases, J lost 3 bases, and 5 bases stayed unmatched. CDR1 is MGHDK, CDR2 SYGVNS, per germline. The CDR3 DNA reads TGTGCCAGCAGTGGAAGACTAGCGGGGAGCTACGAGCAGTACTTC. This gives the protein CASSGRLAGSYEQYF.

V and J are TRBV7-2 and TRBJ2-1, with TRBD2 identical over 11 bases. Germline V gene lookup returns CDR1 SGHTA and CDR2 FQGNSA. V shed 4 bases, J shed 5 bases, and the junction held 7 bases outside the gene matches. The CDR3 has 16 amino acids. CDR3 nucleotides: TGTGCCAGCAGCTCCCGACTAGCGGGGAGGCACAATGAGCAGTTCTTC. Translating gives CASSSRLAGRHNEQFF. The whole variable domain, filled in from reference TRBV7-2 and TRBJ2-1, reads GAGVSQSPSNKVTEKGKDVELRCDPISGHTALYWYRQSLGQGLEFLIYFQGNSAPDKSGLPSDRFSAERTGGSVSTLTIQRTQQEDSAVYLCASSSRLAGRHNEQFFGPGTRLTVL.

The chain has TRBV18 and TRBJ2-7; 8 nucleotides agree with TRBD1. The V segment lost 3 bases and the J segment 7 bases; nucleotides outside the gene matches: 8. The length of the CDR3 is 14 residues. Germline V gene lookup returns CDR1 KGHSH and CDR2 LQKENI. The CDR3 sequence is CASSPDREVREQYF. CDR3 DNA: TGTGCCAGCTCACCGGACAGGGAGGTAAGAGAGCAGTACTTC.